The TCR beta chain described here comes from a study of T-cell memory formation after mild COVID-19. Overall study context: The TCR clusters were mostly specific to one donor. Findings of the study overall: Among contracting clones, CD4+ were mainly CM/EM and CD8+ enriched in EMRA.

TCRdb called the 5' RACE reads again in MiXCR, with one record for every CDR3 protein. Of about 410,000 distinct CDR3 sequences in the sample, roughly 18% were seen once. The V gene's germline CDR1 is LGHDT and CDR2 YNNKEL (reference sequence). V dropped 2 bases and J dropped 6 bases, with 8 bases sitting between them. The CDR3 totals 13 residues. This clonotype was recorded at least ten times. Its target is unknown. The gene calls are TRBV3-1 and TRBJ2-1; D gene unclear. The sequencing sample was made of PBMCs or a T cell subset sorted from them (not recorded which). This TCR was recovered from a man aged 18 to 35 who had mild COVID-19 (a few samples of this study predate the infection). Cell type and time point are not known. CDR3 DNA sequence: TGTGCCAGCAGCCAACTCGGTGGCAATGAGCAGTTCTTC. Amino acids: CASSQLGGNEQFF.